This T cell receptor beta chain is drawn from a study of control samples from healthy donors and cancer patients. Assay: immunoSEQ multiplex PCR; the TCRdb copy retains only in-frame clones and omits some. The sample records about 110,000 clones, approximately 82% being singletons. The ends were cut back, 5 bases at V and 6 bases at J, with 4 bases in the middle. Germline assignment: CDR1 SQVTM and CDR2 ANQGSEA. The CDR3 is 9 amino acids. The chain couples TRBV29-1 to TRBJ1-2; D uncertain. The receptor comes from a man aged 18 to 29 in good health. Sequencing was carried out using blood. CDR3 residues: CSVLDGYTF. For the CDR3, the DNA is TGCAGCGTTCTGGATGGCTACACCTTC.